The sequence of this T cell receptor beta chain was determined in a study of T cell responses to AZD1222 COVID-19 vaccine. The study's findings and limits: Baseline seropositivity characterized only a handful of AZD1222 recipients. Spike was spanned by vaccine-associated CD4 TCRs, with dominance at 160-218 and 743-854. Variant regions that are unmutated are reportedly the target of nearly half of spike-specific TCRs.

This CDR3 has 14 residues. Germline CDR1 reads LNHDA; CDR2 reads SQIVND (reference sequence). V lost 6 bases and J lost 3; bases outside the gene matches: 5. Profiling relied on immunoSEQ multiplex PCR, and the TCRdb table lists in-frame clones only, not all of them. Here the sample spans some 110,000 clones, 75% to 90% being singletons. As regards this clone: Antigen: not known.

This material consisted of peripheral blood, taken on day 0 of AZD1222 vaccination. The sequence was collected from an adult in good health. J is TRBJ1-1 and V is TRBV19, with TRBD1 matching 9 bases. The CDR3 nucleotides read TGTGCCAGTAGAAACAGGGGGCAGTACACTGAAGCTTTCTTT. This encodes CASRNRGQYTEAFF.